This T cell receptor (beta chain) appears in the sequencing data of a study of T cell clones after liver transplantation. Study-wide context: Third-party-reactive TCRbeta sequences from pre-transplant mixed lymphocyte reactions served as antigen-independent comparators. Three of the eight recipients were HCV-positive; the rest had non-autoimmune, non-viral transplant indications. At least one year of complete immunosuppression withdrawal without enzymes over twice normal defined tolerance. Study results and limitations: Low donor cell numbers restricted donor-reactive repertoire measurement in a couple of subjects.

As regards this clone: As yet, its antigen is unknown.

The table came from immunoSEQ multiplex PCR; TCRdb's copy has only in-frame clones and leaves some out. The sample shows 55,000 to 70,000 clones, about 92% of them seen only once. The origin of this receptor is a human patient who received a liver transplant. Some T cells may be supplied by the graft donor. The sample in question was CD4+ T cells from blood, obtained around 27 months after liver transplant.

The CDR3 DNA reads TGTGCCAGCAGTTTATGGAGGGGCCTTCAATACGAGCAGTACTTC. Amino acid sequence: CASSLWRGLQYEQYF. V usage is TRBV28 and J usage is TRBJ2-7; either TRBD1 or TRBD2 may fit D (5 bases each). The CDR3 runs 15 residues. Trimming removed 0 bases from V and 4 bases from J, with 13 bases in between. The germline CDR1 and CDR2 sequences are MDHEN and SYDVKM.